The text below deals with one T cell receptor (beta chain). This sample is part of a study of shared clonotypes between healthy human individuals. Splitting of each subset's genomic DNA was done evenly across several immunoSEQ plates. Each replicate PCR on the sorted subsets used roughly 210 ng DNA (around 30,000 T cell genomes). Some clones are missing from TCRdb's copy, which holds only in-frame ones; the method was immunoSEQ multiplex PCR. The table includes millions of clones, roughly 94% detected once. Donors comprised healthy HIV-negative adults lacking recent acute infections or vaccinations. Germline V lookup: CDR1 SNHLY, CDR2 FYNNEI. V lost 6 bases to trimming and J lost 4 bases; unmatched junction nucleotides: 10. The CDR3 has 15 residues.

Sequencing used naive CD4+ T cells sorted from blood. Subset: CD45RA+ positively selected. This sequence joins TRBV2 and TRBJ1-1; TRBD1 aligns across 8 bases. The clonotype originates from a young man in good health. In nucleotides, the CDR3 is TGTGCCAGCAGGAGCCAGGGGGCGGGGAGCACTGAAGCTTTCTTT. It yields the protein CASRSQGAGSTEAFF.